This is a list of T cell receptor gamma chains from one sample in a study of intestinal T cells in coeliac disease. TCRdb processed the multiplex PCR reads again with the CATT caller. The sample contains more than 650 gamma-chain clones, 48% of which appear only once. The sequenced sample consisted of a duodenal biopsy. These receptors came from a human donor with celiac disease. CDR3s include the opening cysteine and the closing phenylalanine or tryptophan. The order of the fields is V gene, clone size, J gene, CDR3 protein, CDR3 DNA. Size tells how often a clone was seen (once, few, many) or the class of an expanded clone, and some rows leave it out.

V: TRGV11; size: -; J: TRGJ1/TRGJ2; CDR3: CTTVPAWISPKELF; DNA: -
V: TRGV9; size: few; J: TRGJP1; CDR3: CAFVGGGRFKIF; DNA: TGTGCCTTTGTGGGAGGTGGCCGGTTCAAGATATTT
V: TRGV9; size: -; J: TRGJ1/TRGJ2; CDR3: CAFVGGNYYKKLF; DNA: TGTGCCTTTGTGGGAGGAAATTATTATAAGAAACTCTTT
V: TRGV10; size: hyperexpanded; J: TRGJP1; CDR3: CAAWDTTGWFKIF; DNA: TGTGCTGCGTGGGATACCACTGGTTGGTTCAAGATATTT
V: TRGV10; size: -; J: TRGJ1/TRGJ2; CDR3: CAGVGFSYYKKLF; DNA: TGTGCTGGCGTGGGATTCTCCTATTATAAGAAACTCTTT
V: TRGV10; size: -; J: TRGJ1/TRGJ2; CDR3: CACVGENYYKKLF; DNA: TGTGCCTGCGTGGGTGAGAATTATTATAAGAAACTCTTT
V: TRGV3; size: -; J: TRGJP2; CDR3: CAHLGQGLLHRSDWIKTF; DNA: TGTGCCCACCTGGGACAGGGCCTCCTTCACCGTAGTGATTGGATCAAGACGTTT
V: TRGV2; size: -; J: TRGJP2; CDR3: CATWDGNIVVDWIKTF; DNA: TGTGCCACCTGGGACGGTAATATAGTAGTTGATTGGATCAAGACGTTT
V: TRGV3; size: -; J: TRGJP2; CDR3: CATGTGIGNSSDWIKTF; DNA: TGTGCCACTGGGACAGGTATAGGGAATAGTAGTGATTGGATCAAGACGTTT
V: TRGV10; size: large; J: TRGJP1; CDR3: CAAWERAQECWFKIF; DNA: TGTGCTGCGTGGGAAAGGGCCCAAGAGTGCTGGTTCAAGATATTT
V: TRGV11; size: -; J: TRGJ1/TRGJ2; CDR3: CACWIRAWKLF; DNA: TGTGCCTGCTGGATTAGGGCATGGAAACTCTTT
V: TRGV8; size: large; J: TRGJ1/TRGJ2; CDR3: CATWGNYYKKLF; DNA: TGTGCCACCTGGGGTAATTATTATAAGAAACTCTTT
V: TRGV3; size: few; J: TRGJ1/TRGJ2; CDR3: CAHLGQAHKKLF; DNA: TGTGCCCACTTGGGACAGGCCCATAAGAAACTCTTT
V: TRGV10; size: -; J: TRGJ1/TRGJ2; CDR3: CAAWDPEPTLLYYKKLF; DNA: TGTGCTGCGTGGGATCCCGAGCCCACCCTTCTTTATTATAAGAAACTCTTT
V: TRGV3; size: -; J: TRGJ1/TRGJ2; CDR3: CATWDKLHYKKLF; DNA: TGTGCCACCTGGGACAAATTACATTATAAGAAACTCTTT
V: TRGV3; size: large; J: TRGJP2; CDR3: CATGTGLLHRSDWIKTF; DNA: TGTGCCACTGGGACAGGCCTCCTTCACCGTAGTGATTGGATCAAGACGTTT
V: TRGV10; size: -; J: TRGJ1/TRGJ2; CDR3: CAAWDYGSKKLF; DNA: TGTGCTGCGTGGGATTACGGTAGTAAGAAACTCTTT
V: TRGV9; size: large; J: TRGJ1/TRGJ2; CDR3: CALWEVQGGYKKLF; DNA: TGTGCCTTGTGGGAGGTGCAAGGGGGATATAAGAAACTCTTT
V: TRGV9; size: -; J: TRGJ1/TRGJ2; CDR3: CALVGGASPNYYKKLF; DNA: TGTGCCCTTGTGGGAGGTGCATCCCCCAATTATTATAAGAAACTCTTT
V: TRGV11; size: -; J: TRGJ1/TRGJ2; CDR3: CACLELSPKKLF; DNA: TGTGCCTGCCTGGAATTGAGCCCGAAGAAACTCTTT
V: TRGV11; size: -; J: TRGJ1/TRGJ2; CDR3: CACWISTDYYKKLF; DNA: TGTGCCTGCTGGATTAGCACCGATTATTATAAGAAACTCTTT
V: TRGV9; size: -; J: TRGJ1/TRGJ2; CDR3: CAFVAPGYKKLF; DNA: TGTGCCTTTGTGGCCCCGGGGTATAAGAAACTCTTT
V: TRGV2; size: few; J: TRGJP1; CDR3: CATWWNTTGWFKIF; DNA: TGTGCCACCTGGTGGAATACCACTGGTTGGTTCAAGATATTT
V: TRGV2; size: -; J: TRGJ1/TRGJ2; CDR3: CATWEARSYYKKLF; DNA: TGTGCCACCTGGGAGGCCCGGAGTTATTATAAGAAACTCTTT
V: TRGV10; size: -; J: TRGJP1; CDR3: CAAWDRWEDTGWFKIF; DNA: TGTGCTGCGTGGGATAGATGGGAGGACACTGGTTGGTTCAAGATATTT
V: TRGV11; size: -; J: TRGJ1/TRGJ2; CDR3: CACWIRHVPKSAAQWYTTSSSLYKKLF; DNA: TGTGCCTGCTGGATTAGGCACGTGCCTAAATCAGCAGCACAGTGGTACACCACCTCATCTTCTTTATATAAGAAACTCTTT
V: TRGV9; size: -; J: TRGJ1/TRGJ2; CDR3: CALWDRKHSYYKKLF; DNA: TGTGCCTTGTGGGATCGTAAGCACTCATATTATAAGAAACTCTTT
V: TRGV9; size: -; J: TRGJ1/TRGJ2; CDR3: CALWDHGCYKKLF; DNA: TGTGCCTTGTGGGACCACGGGTGTTATAAGAAACTCTTT
V: TRGV8; size: -; J: TRGJ1/TRGJ2; CDR3: CATWDLIIYKKLF; DNA: TGTGCCACCTGGGATCTAATTATTTATAAGAAACTCTTT
V: TRGV2; size: -; J: TRGJ1/TRGJ2; CDR3: CAPGTAPNGVYYKKLF; DNA: TGTGCACCTGGGACGGCCCCAAACGGGGTCTATTATAAGAAACTCTTT
V: TRGV2; size: once; J: TRGJP1; CDR3: CATWGGIPTGWFKIF; DNA: TGTGCCACCTGGGGTGGAATACCAACTGGTTGGTTCAAGATATTT
V: TRGV2; size: large; J: TRGJ1/TRGJ2; CDR3: CATWDGYYKKLF; DNA: TGTGCCACCTGGGACGGCTATTATAAGAAACTCTTT
V: TRGV8; size: -; J: TRGJ1/TRGJ2; CDR3: CATGIGYYKKLF; DNA: TGTGCCACTGGGATAGGTTATTATAAGAAACTCTTT
V: TRGV8; size: -; J: TRGJP1; CDR3: CATWGGKTGWFKIF; DNA: TGTGCCACCTGGGGGGGGAAAACTGGTTGGTTCAAGATATTT
V: TRGV4; size: -; J: TRGJP1; CDR3: CATWDRGTTGRFKIF; DNA: TGTGCCACCTGGGATAGAGGGACCACTGGTCGGTTCAAGATATTT